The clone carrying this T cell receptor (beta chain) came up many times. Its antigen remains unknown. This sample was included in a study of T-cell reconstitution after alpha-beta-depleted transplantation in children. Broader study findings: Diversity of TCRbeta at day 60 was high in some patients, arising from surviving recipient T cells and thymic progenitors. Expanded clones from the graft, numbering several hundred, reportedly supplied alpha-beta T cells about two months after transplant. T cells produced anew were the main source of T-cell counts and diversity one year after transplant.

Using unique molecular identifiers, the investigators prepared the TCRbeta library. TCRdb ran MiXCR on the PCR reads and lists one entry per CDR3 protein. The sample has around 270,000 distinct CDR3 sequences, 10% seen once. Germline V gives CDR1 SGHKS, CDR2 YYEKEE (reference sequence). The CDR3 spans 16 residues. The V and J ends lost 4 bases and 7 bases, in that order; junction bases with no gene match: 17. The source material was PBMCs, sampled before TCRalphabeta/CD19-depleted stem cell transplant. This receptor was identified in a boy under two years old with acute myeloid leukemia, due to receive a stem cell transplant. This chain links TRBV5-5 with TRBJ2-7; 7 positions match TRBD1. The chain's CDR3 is CASSPLTGDLFGEQYF. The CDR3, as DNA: TGTGCCAGCAGCCCCCTTACAGGGGACCTGTTCGGAGAGCAGTACTTC.